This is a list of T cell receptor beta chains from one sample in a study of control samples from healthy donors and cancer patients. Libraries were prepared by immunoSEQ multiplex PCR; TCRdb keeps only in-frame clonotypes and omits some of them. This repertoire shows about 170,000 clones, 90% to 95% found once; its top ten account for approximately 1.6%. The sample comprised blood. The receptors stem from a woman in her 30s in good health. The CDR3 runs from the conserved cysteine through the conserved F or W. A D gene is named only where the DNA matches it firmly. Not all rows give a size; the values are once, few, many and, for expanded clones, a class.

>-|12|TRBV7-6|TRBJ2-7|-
TGTGCCAGCAGCTTATGGGGGGAAGAGCAGTACTTC
CASSLWGEEQYF
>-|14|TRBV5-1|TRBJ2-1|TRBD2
TGCGCCAGCAGCGAGGGACTAGCGGGAGTTGAGCAGTTCTTC
CASSEGLAGVEQFF
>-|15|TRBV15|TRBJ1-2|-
TGTGCCACCAGCAGAGATCATCACTGGAACTATGGCTACACCTTC
CATSRDHHWNYGYTF
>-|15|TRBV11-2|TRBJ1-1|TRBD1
TGTGCCAGCAGCAGTGTTAAGGGGGCTGGTACTGAAGCTTTCTTT
CASSSVKGAGTEAFF
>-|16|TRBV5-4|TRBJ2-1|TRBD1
TGTGCCAGCAGCCCCCGACAGGGCGGCGGGCGGAATGAGCAGTTCTTC
CASSPRQGGGRNEQFF
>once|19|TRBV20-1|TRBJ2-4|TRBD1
TGCAGTGCTAGTGTACCGGGACAGGGGGTGCCCCCCCCCAAAAACATTCAGTACTTC
CSASVPGQGVPPPKNIQYF
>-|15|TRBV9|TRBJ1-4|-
TGTGCCAGCAGCGTAGGGGAGACAACTAATGAAAAACTGTTTTTT
CASSVGETTNEKLFF
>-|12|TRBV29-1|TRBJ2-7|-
TGCAGCGTTGGGGACATCCCCTACGAGCAGTACTTC
CSVGDIPYEQYF
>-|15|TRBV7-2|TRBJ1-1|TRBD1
TGTGCCAGCAGCCCCCGGACAGGGGGGAACACTGAAGCTTTCTTT
CASSPRTGGNTEAFF
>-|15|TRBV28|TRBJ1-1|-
TGTGCCAGCAGTTTCCTCGGACAACCGAACACTGAAGCTTTCTTT
CASSFLGQPNTEAFF
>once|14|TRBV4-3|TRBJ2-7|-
TGCGCCAGCAGCCAAGAAAACTCCGCCTACGAGCAGTACTTC
CASSQENSAYEQYF
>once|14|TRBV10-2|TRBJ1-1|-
TGCGCCAGCAGTGGGCACCACCCGAACACTGAAGCTTTCTTT
CASSGHHPNTEAFF
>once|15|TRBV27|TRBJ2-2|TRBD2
TGTGCCAGCAGTGGGGCGGGAGGGAACACCGGGGAGCTGTTTTTT
CASSGAGGNTGELFF
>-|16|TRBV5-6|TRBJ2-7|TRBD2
TGTGCCAGCAGCTTGGCCAGGGCGGGGGTTGGGTACGAGCAGTACTTC
CASSLARAGVGYEQYF
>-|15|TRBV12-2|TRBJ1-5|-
TGTGCAAGTCGCTTATCCAACTATAGCAATCAGCCCCAGCATTTT
CASRLSNYSNQPQHF
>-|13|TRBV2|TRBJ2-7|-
TGTGCCAGCAGTACTGACAGTTCCTACGAGCAGTACTTC
CASSTDSSYEQYF
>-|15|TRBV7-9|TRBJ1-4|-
TGTGCCAGCAGCTTAGGGTCAGGGTGGAATGAAAAACTGTTTTTT
CASSLGSGWNEKLFF
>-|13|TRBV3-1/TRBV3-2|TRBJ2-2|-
TGTGCCAGCAGCCAAGAATACACCGGGGAGCTGTTTTTT
CASSQEYTGELFF
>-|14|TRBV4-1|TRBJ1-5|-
TGCGCCAGCAGCCAGACAGGTAGCAATCAGCCCCAGCATTTT
CASSQTGSNQPQHF
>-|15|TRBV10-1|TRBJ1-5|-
TGCGCCAGCAGTGACTGTCAGGATAGCAATCAGCCCCAGCATTTT
CASSDCQDSNQPQHF
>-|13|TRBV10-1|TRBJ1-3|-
TGCGCCAGCAGATCCCAGTCTGGAAACACCATATATTTT
CASRSQSGNTIYF
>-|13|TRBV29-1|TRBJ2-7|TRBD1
TGCAGCGTACCGGGACAGGGGTTGTACGAGCAGTACTTC
CSVPGQGLYEQYF
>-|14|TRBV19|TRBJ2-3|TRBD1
TGTGCCAGTAGTGTAGGACAGGGGCCAGATACGCAGTATTTT
CASSVGQGPDTQYF
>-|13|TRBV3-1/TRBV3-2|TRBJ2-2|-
TGTGCCAGCAGCCAATGGGGTACCGGGGAGCTGTTTTTT
CASSQWGTGELFF
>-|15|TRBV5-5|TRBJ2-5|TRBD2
TGTGCCAGCACCGGACTAGCGGGGTACCAAGAGACCCAGTACTTC
CASTGLAGYQETQYF
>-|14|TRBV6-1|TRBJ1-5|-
TGTGCCAGCAGTGAATCGGGGGGTCGTCAGCCCCAGCATTTT
CASSESGGRQPQHF
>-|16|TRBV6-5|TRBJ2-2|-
TGTGCCAGCAGTTACCGCATCGGGACAGCGGGCGGGGAGCTGTTTTTT
CASSYRIGTAGGELFF
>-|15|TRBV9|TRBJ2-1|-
TGTGCCAGCAGCCCCCCCCCGGGTACTCACAATGAGCAGTTCTTC
CASSPPPGTHNEQFF
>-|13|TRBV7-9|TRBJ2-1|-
TGTGCCAGCAGCTTAGCAGGGGACAATGAGCAGTTCTTC
CASSLAGDNEQFF
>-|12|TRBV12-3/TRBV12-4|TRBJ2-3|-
TGTGCCAGCAGTTTAGCGGGGGATACGCAGTATTTT
CASSLAGDTQYF
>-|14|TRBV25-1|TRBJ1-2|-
TGTGCCAGCAGTGGAAGGGAGGGGTACTATGGCTACACCTTC
CASSGREGYYGYTF
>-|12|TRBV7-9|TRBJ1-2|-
TGTGCCACCACCGGGGAAGACTATGGCTACACCTTC
CATTGEDYGYTF
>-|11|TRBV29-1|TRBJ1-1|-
TGCAGCGTTGTTTGGGGGTCTGGGGCTTTCTTT
CSVVWGSGAFF
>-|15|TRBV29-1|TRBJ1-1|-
TGCAGCGTTGAAGTTCCGGGGCGAATGGTCTCTGAAGCTTTCTTT
CSVEVPGRMVSEAFF
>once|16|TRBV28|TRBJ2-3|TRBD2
TGTGCCAGCAGTACGACTAGCGGGAGGGCCCTCTTCCCGCAGTATTTT
CASSTTSGRALFPQYF
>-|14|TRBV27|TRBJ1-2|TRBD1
TGTGCCAGCAGGACAGGGGGAGCTAACTATGGCTACACCTTC
CASRTGGANYGYTF
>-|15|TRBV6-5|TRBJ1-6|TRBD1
TGTGCCAGCAGTTCCGACAGGGGGCAGAATTCACCCCTCCACTTT
CASSSDRGQNSPLHF
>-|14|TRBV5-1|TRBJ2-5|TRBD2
TGCGCCAGCAGTCATACTAGCGGCAAAGAGACCCAGTACTTC
CASSHTSGKETQYF
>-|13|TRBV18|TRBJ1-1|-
TGTGCCAGCTCACCAACAGGAGTCGCTGAAGCTTTCTTT
CASSPTGVAEAFF
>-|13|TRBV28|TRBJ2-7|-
TGTGCCAGCAGTTTATCGGAAACCTACGAGCAGTACTTC
CASSLSETYEQYF
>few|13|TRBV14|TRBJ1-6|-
TGTGCCAGCAGCCAAGATTTAGGTTCACCCCTCCACTTT
CASSQDLGSPLHF
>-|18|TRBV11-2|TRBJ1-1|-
TGTGCCAGCAGCTTAGAGGGTTTGGTCTCGGGACGGAACACTGAAGCTTTCTTT
CASSLEGLVSGRNTEAFF
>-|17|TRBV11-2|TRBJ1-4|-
TGTGCCAGCAGCTTAGGATGGTTGGCTTCAACTAATGAAAAACTGTTTTTT
CASSLGWLASTNEKLFF
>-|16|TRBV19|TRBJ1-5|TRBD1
TGTGCCAGTAGTAAATGGACAGGGTCCCGCAATCAGCCCCAGCATTTT
CASSKWTGSRNQPQHF
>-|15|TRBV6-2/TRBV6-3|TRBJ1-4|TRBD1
TGTGCCAGCAGTACGGACAGGGGGCGGCGTGAAAAACTGTTTTTT
CASSTDRGRREKLFF
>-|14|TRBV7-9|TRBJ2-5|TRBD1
TGTGCCAGCAGCTTAGGGACAGGGTGGGAGACCCAGTACTTC
CASSLGTGWETQYF
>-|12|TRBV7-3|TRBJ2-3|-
TGTGCCAGCAGCTCCTACACAGATACGCAGTATTTT
CASSSYTDTQYF
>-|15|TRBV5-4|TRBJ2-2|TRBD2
TGTGCCAGCAGCTTGACTAGCGGGAGCGTCGGGGAGCTGTTTTTT
CASSLTSGSVGELFF
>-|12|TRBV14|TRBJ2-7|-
TGTGCCAGCAGCCAAGCGGGCTACGAGCAGTACTTC
CASSQAGYEQYF
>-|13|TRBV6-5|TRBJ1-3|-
TGTGCCAGCAGTCAGTACTCTGGAAACACCATATATTTT
CASSQYSGNTIYF
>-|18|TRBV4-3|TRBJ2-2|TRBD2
TGCGCCAGCAGCCAAGGAGATAGCGGGAGCTCCCCCACCGGGGAGCTGTTTTTT
CASSQGDSGSSPTGELFF
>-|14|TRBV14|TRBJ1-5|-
TGTGCCAGCAGCCATCGGGGGGCTGGTCAGCCCCAGCATTTT
CASSHRGAGQPQHF